What follows is one T cell receptor beta chain and its context. The antigen remains unidentified. The data were obtained in a study of cytomegalovirus exposure and HLA in healthy donors. It was with 60 Vbeta and 13 Jbeta primers that the PCR ran. This table comes from immunoSEQ multiplex PCR, and its TCRdb copy is limited to in-frame clones, with some not included. The sample has 150,000 to 200,000 clones, about four fifths seen once. V dropped 8 bases and J dropped 0 bases, with 13 bases sitting between them. The length of the CDR3 is 14 residues. CDR1 PRHDT and CDR2 FYEKMQ come from the germline V gene (reference sequence). Healthy bone marrow donors made up the cohort. Regarding the study as a whole: Reported findings show TCR beta sequences accurately forecast HLA-A and HLA-B alleles in most subjects.

Sequencing used PBMCs. This receptor was identified in a girl aged 10-17 years in good health and CMV-seropositive. J is TRBJ1-1 and V is TRBV13; no reliable D call. The CDR3 loop reads CASAGEDLNTEAFF. The DNA of the CDR3 is TGTGCCAGCGCCGGAGAGGACTTGAACACTGAAGCTTTCTTT.